A selection of T cell receptor beta chains follows, all from one sample in a study of blood T cell repertoires in COVID-19. Assay used: immunoSEQ multiplex PCR; TCRdb lists only in-frame clones, some missing. The table shows about 160,000 clones, with approximately 95% occurring only once. The sequenced material came from peripheral blood. These TCRs come from a woman in her fifties or sixties with acute or convalescent COVID-19. Each CDR3 is given without its conserved first and last residue.

v_call	cdr3_length	j_call	cdr3_aa
TRBV2	14	TRBJ1-1	ASSEARGVSPSSTF
TRBV7-8	14	TRBJ1-2	ASSVGQGFSSLGYT
TRBV11-2	11	TRBJ2-5	ASSLGLSETQY
TRBV14	13	TRBJ2-3	ASSKRGSRTDTQY
TRBV4-3	16	TRBJ2-2	ASSPFPVAGDNTGELF
TRBV19	11	TRBJ1-1	ASGTGQRTEAF
TRBV5-4	10	TRBJ2-1	ASSYRNNEQF
TRBV28	6	TRBJ2-7	AEHRGY
TRBV24-1	12	TRBJ2-3	ATMEGTLTDTQY
TRBV5-4	12	TRBJ1-2	ASSLVEGGYGYT
TRBV7-9	17	TRBJ2-1	ASSSSGLAGGEAYNEQF
TRBV2	13	TRBJ1-2	ASNERGQGRGGYT
TRBV30	11	TRBJ1-1	AWRPGSGTEAF
TRBV30	11	TRBJ2-7	AWSYRDLGEQY
TRBV15	13	TRBJ1-1	ATSRALHENTEAF
TRBV2	11	TRBJ1-1	ASSQGGGTEAF
TRBV24-1	9	TRBJ1-1	ATRVNTEAF
TRBV4-3	12	TRBJ2-7	ASSPGTGSYEQY
TRBV25-1	10	TRBJ1-1	ASSGPGLRAF
TRBV7-2	13	TRBJ1-3	ASSPKAGSGNTIY
TRBV20-1	12	TRBJ1-2	SASPQGPQGGYT
TRBV10-3	11	TRBJ1-1	AIGGNRGTEAF
TRBV5-1	12	TRBJ2-3	ASSLEQGTDTQY
TRBV19	15	TRBJ2-1	ASSIEYGGSSYNEQF
TRBV28	13	TRBJ1-1	ASSPGGQGRTEAF
TRBV24-1	13	TRBJ2-1	ATSDLASGGWGQF
TRBV27	11	TRBJ1-1	ASSRQGNTEAF